These 8 T cell receptor beta chains originate from one sample sequenced in a study of blood T cell repertoires in COVID-19. Clones were read by immunoSEQ multiplex PCR, and TCRdb kept only the in-frame ones, dropping some. Counted here are 190,000 or so clones, approximately 87% occurring once; the ten biggest clones make up roughly 6.4%. The sequencing input was peripheral blood. The receptors originated from a man aged 60 to 69 who had recovered from COVID-19.

V gene TRBV7-2 combines with J gene TRBJ2-1; D possibly corresponds to TRBD1 (5 bases). The V end lost 2 bases, the J end lost 6 bases, and 8 bases lay between the germline ends. The CDR3 covers 13 residues. Germline-derived CDR1 and CDR2 are SGHTA and FQGNSA. CDR3 in DNA: TGTGCCAGCAGCTTATCAGGGTTCAATGAGCAGTTCTTC. Translation gives CASSLSGFNEQFF. The whole variable domain, filled in from reference TRBV7-2 and TRBJ2-1, reads GAGVSQSPSNKVTEKGKDVELRCDPISGHTALYWYRQSLGQGLEFLIYFQGNSAPDKSGLPSDRFSAERTGGSVSTLTIQRTQQEDSAVYLCASSLSGFNEQFFGPGTRLTVL.

This clone is a singleton in its sample. The V and J genes are TRBV5-4 and TRBJ2-1, with D possibly being TRBD2 (6 bases). The CDR3 is made up of 16 amino acids. V was shortened by 5 bases and J by 4 bases, with 19 bases between the two germline ends. Looked up from germline, CDR1 is SGHNT and CDR2 is YYREEE (reference sequence). In DNA, the CDR3 is TGTGCCAGCAGACCCGCTACGGGGGTCACATACAATGAGCAGTTCTTC. Its protein product is CASRPATGVTYNEQFF.

The chain's CDR3 is CASSRTGYSNQPQHF. In DNA form, the CDR3 reads TGTGCCAGCAGCCGTACAGGGTACAGCAATCAGCCCCAGCATTTT. The V call is TRBV6-5, the J call TRBJ1-5; D is perhaps TRBD1 (6 bases). V lost 6 bases, J lost 1 base, and 13 bases lay in between. There are 15 residues in the CDR3. Germline V lookup: CDR1 MNHEY, CDR2 SVGAGI.

J is TRBJ2-1 and V is TRBV5-4; TRBD2 aligns across 11 bases. Per the germline V gene, CDR1 is SGHNT and CDR2 is YYREEE (reference sequence). The V segment lost 5 bases and the J segment 4 bases; nucleotides outside the gene matches: 5. The CDR3 runs 15 residues. CDR3 nucleotide sequence: TGTGCCAGCAGACCCGGACTAGCGGGTTACAATGAGCAGTTCTTC. This sequence encodes CASRPGLAGYNEQFF. Using reference TRBV5-4 and TRBJ2-1 for the parts outside the CDR3, the full variable domain is ETGVTQSPTHLIKTRGQQVTLRCSSQSGHNTVSWYQQALGQGPQFIFQYYREEENGRGNFPPRFSGLQFPNYSSELNVNALELDDSALYLCASRPGLAGYNEQFFGPGTRLTVL.

The chain is built from TRBV3-1 (or the pseudogene TRBV3-2) and TRBJ1-1, with D tentatively TRBD1 (5 bases). CDR1 LGHDT and CDR2 YNNKEL come from the germline V gene (reference sequence). This CDR3 is built from 15 residues. V lost 0 bases and J lost 11, with 19 bases in between. The CDR3 spells CASSQDQVRGMEAFF. CDR3 bases: TGTGCCAGCAGCCAAGATCAGGTACGGGGGATGGAGGCTTTCTTT.

CDR3 sequence: CASSLTEAVNEQFF. CDR3 bases: TGTGCCAGCAGTCTAACCGAAGCGGTCAACGAGCAGTTCTTC. The V gene is TRBV28, the J gene TRBJ2-1; a weak D match, TRBD2 (5 bases). CDR3 length: 14 amino acids. Trimming stripped 5 bases from V and 10 bases from J, with 18 bases between. From germline, CDR1 is MDHEN and CDR2 SYDVKM.

This clone has a single count. The chain couples TRBV6-6 to TRBJ2-3; D unresolved. Deletions cut 0 bases from V and 5 bases from J, with 9 bases between. The CDR3 has 14 residues. Germline values: CDR1 MNHNY, CDR2 SVGAGI (reference sequence). CDR3 in DNA: TGTGCCAGCAGTTACTCGAATCTGCGAGATACGCAGTATTTT. It is translated as CASSYSNLRDTQYF.

The CDR3: CASSLQQGFGETQYF. The CDR3 coding sequence is TGCGCCAGCAGCTTACAACAGGGGTTTGGGGAGACCCAGTACTTC. The chain employs TRBV5-1 and TRBJ2-5; 7 positions match TRBD1. Trimming removed 2 bases from V and 5 bases from J; junction bases left unmatched: 9. The CDR3 length is 15 residues. Germline loops: CDR1 SGHRS, CDR2 YFSETQ.